The next 15 T cell receptor beta chains were all read from a single sample in a study of cytotoxic CD8 clonotypes in ibrutinib-treated CLL. Libraries were prepared by immunoSEQ multiplex PCR; TCRdb keeps only in-frame clonotypes and omits some of them. Of 150,000 to 200,000 clones in the sample, roughly 86% were seen once. Specimen: PBMCs, collected after 12 months of ibrutinib treatment. The receptors derive from a human donor with chronic lymphocytic leukemia.

The gene calls are TRBV6-1 and TRBJ2-3, with D perhaps TRBD2 (6 bases). CDR1 MNHNS and CDR2 SASEGT come from the germline V gene. V gave up 4 bases and J gave up 8 bases, with 7 bases separating them. This CDR3 spans 11 amino acids. The CDR3 DNA reads TGTGCCAGCAGTGTGGGGGGTACGCAGTATTTT. Translating it yields CASSVGGTQYF.

The chain carries TRBV9 and TRBJ2-1; 13 bases map to TRBD2. The CDR3 sequence is 16 residues long. Trimming cost V 4 bases and J 12 bases; bases outside gene matches: 13. CDR1 is SGDLS and CDR2 is YYNGEE in the germline V gene. This CDR3 is CASSPPGLAGAYRQFF. Written as DNA, the CDR3 is TGTGCCAGCAGCCCCCCCGGACTAGCGGGGGCATATCGGCAGTTCTTC.

The genes are TRBV4-2 and TRBJ2-2; TRBD2 matches 7 bases. The germline CDR1 and CDR2 sequences are LGHNA and YNFKEQ. There are 16 residues in the CDR3. V was clipped by 1 base and J by 7 bases; unmatched bases: 9. The CDR3 is CASSQGGGVQGGELFF. CDR3 nucleotide sequence: TGTGCCAGCAGCCAAGGGGGAGGGGTACAAGGCGGGGAGCTGTTTTTT.

The CDR3 nucleotides read TGTGCCTGGACCGAGCACAGGGGGCATGGCTACACCTTC. As protein: CAWTEHRGHGYTF. The V gene is TRBV30, the J gene TRBJ1-2; TRBD1 matches at 9 bases. The CDR3 has 13 residues. CDR1 is GTSNPN and CDR2 is SVGIG in the germline V gene (reference sequence). V lost 4 bases to trimming and J lost 6 bases; unmatched junction nucleotides: 6. Full variable domain (outside the CDR3, taken from reference TRBV30 and TRBJ1-2): SQTIHQWPATLVQPVGSPLSLECTVEGTSNPNLYWYRQAAGRGLQLLFYSVGIGQISSEVPQNLSASRPQDRQFILSSKKLLLSDSGFYLCAWTEHRGHGYTFGSGTRLTVV.

The rearrangement uses TRBV25-1 and TRBJ2-4; TRBD1 aligns across 11 bases. CDR1 and CDR2 (germline): MGHDK, SYGVNS. This CDR3 is 17 amino acids long. The V segment lost 10 bases and the J segment 0 bases; nucleotides outside the gene matches: 11. CDR3 bases: TGTGCCAACCCCGGGACAGGGGGAATACTAGCCAAAAACATTCAGTACTTC. Translating gives CANPGTGGILAKNIQYF.

The sample holds many counts of this clone. The rearrangement links TRBV28 to TRBJ2-7; TRBD2 aligns across 11 bases. This CDR3 region has 14 residues. V was pared by 5 bases and J by 5 bases, with 5 bases of the junction left unmatched. The germline V gene encodes CDR1 MDHEN and CDR2 SYDVKM. CDR3 in DNA: TGTGCCAGCAGTGTACTAGCGGGAGTCCACGAGCAGTACTTC. Residues: CASSVLAGVHEQYF. The variable domain in full, completed from reference TRBV28 and TRBJ2-7, reads DVKVTQSSRYLVKRTGEKVFLECVQDMDHENMFWYRQDPGLGLRLIYFSYDVKMKEKGDIPEGYSVSREKKERFSLILESASTNQTSMYLCASSVLAGVHEQYFGPGTRLTVT.

This clone has a single count. The V and J genes are TRBV7-9 and TRBJ2-1, with a tentative D call TRBD2 (5 bases). Germline CDR1 is SEHNR and CDR2 is FQNEAQ (reference sequence). CDR3 length: 12 amino acids. The germline V and J ends were trimmed by 4 bases and 9 bases, with 10 bases remaining between them. CDR3 in amino acids: CASSWRQFEQFF. The CDR3 DNA follows: TGTGCCAGCAGCTGGAGGCAGTTTGAGCAGTTCTTC.

The chain is built from TRBV28 and TRBJ2-2; the match to TRBD1 covers 10 bases. The CDR3 length is 17 residues. Trimming took 2 bases from V and 2 from J; bases not matched to a gene: 5. Per germline, CDR1 MDHEN and CDR2 SYDVKM. CDR3 bases: TGTGCCAGCAGTTTAGATCGGACAGGGGGAAACACCGGGGAGCTGTTTTTT. Translating gives CASSLDRTGGNTGELFF.

This chain links TRBV28 with TRBJ1-5; D not certain. Germline CDR1 is MDHEN and CDR2 is SYDVKM. V was cut by 6 bases and J by 7 bases, with 19 bases left in between. The CDR3 covers 15 residues. CDR3 sequence: CASSPPIHGKQPQHF. The CDR3 DNA reads TGTGCCAGCAGCCCTCCAATTCACGGGAAACAGCCCCAGCATTTT.

J is TRBJ2-7 and V is TRBV28; 9 nucleotides match TRBD1. Germline V lookup: CDR1 MDHEN, CDR2 SYDVKM. Trimming at V came to 5 bases and at J to 3 bases, leaving 5 bases not matched to a gene. The CDR3 loop spans 14 amino acids. CDR3: CASSTGQGRYEQYF. CDR3 nucleotides: TGTGCCAGCAGTACCGGACAGGGGCGCTACGAGCAGTACTTC.

The chain joins TRBV2 to TRBJ2-3; D could derive from TRBD1 or TRBD2 (6 bases each). Per germline, CDR1 SNHLY and CDR2 FYNNEI. The CDR3 consists of 14 residues. Trimming stripped 6 bases from V and 7 bases from J, with 17 bases between. This CDR3 reads CASRSGAETHTQYF. As DNA, the CDR3 is TGTGCCAGCAGGTCGGGGGCGGAGACCCATACGCAGTATTTT.

The chain couples TRBV27 to TRBJ2-7, with D perhaps matching TRBD1 (5 bases). The V end was cut by 6 bases, the J end by 2 bases, with 17 bases between. Looked up from germline, CDR1 is MNHEY and CDR2 is SMNVEV (reference sequence). The CDR3 extends over 15 amino acids. The CDR3 reads CASSTFGQIAYEQYF. The DNA for the CDR3 is TGTGCCAGCAGCACATTTGGACAAATAGCCTACGAGCAGTACTTC.

The rearrangement joins TRBV4-2 to TRBJ2-2, with TRBD2 as a possible D gene (6 bases). V lost 3 bases, J lost 3 bases, and 17 bases lay in between. The CDR3 runs to 17 residues. Germline assignment: CDR1 LGHNA and CDR2 YNFKEQ. This CDR3 is CASSHQYRREHTGELFF. CDR3 nucleotides: TGTGCCAGCAGCCACCAGTATAGACGGGAGCACACCGGGGAGCTGTTTTTT.

The chain couples TRBV11-3 to TRBJ1-1; D is undetermined. The V end was cut by 5 bases, the J end by 1 base, with 8 bases between. Germline V gene data show CDR1 as SGHNT and CDR2 as YENEEA. This CDR3 comprises 13 residues. The CDR3: CASSHRRNTEAFF. The DNA of the CDR3 is TGTGCCAGCAGCCATCGGAGGAACACTGAAGCTTTCTTT.

V gene TRBV5-1 combines with J gene TRBJ2-7, with 11 bases aligning to TRBD1. The CDR3 spans 14 residues. Germline-derived CDR1 and CDR2 are SGHRS and YFSETQ. With 5 bases clipped from V and 4 bases from J, the junction kept 5 bases outside the gene matches. The CDR3 spells CASRPGTGGYEQYF. DNA for the CDR3: TGCGCCAGCAGACCCGGGACAGGGGGTTACGAGCAGTACTTC.